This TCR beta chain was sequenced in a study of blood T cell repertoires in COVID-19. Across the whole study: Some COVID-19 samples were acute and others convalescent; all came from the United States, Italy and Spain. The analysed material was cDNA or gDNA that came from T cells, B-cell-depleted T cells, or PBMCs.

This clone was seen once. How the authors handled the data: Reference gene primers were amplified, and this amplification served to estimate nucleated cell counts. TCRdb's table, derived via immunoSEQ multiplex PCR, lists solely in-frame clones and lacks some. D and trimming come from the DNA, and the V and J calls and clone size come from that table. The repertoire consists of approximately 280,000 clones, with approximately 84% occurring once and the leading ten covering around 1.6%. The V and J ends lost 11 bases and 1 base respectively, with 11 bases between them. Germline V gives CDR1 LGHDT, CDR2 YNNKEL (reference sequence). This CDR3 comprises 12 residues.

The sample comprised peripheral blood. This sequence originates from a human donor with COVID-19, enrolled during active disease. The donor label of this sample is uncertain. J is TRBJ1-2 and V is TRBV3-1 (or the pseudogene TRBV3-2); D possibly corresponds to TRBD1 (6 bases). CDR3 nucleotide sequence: TGTGCCGTACAGGGCTTTAACTATGGCTACACCTTC. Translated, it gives CAVQGFNYGYTF.